The 24 T cell receptor beta chains presented below share a single source sample, sequenced in a study of cytomegalovirus exposure and HLA in healthy donors. With 60 Vbeta and 13 Jbeta primers, the PCR was carried out. The repertoire was sequenced with immunoSEQ multiplex PCR; TCRdb's copy has only in-frame clones and lacks some. The sample holds 150,000 to 200,000 clones; around 78% are singletons and the top ten take just over 2%. What was sequenced was PBMCs. These receptors all stem from a woman in her twenties or thirties in good health and CMV-seropositive.

In this sample, this clone turned up once. CDR3 in DNA: TGTGCCAGCAGCCGGTCTAGGGGTGGTAGCGGGGGGTACGAGCAGTACTTC. Translating gives CASSRSRGGSGGYEQYF. The chain recombines TRBV21-1 with TRBJ2-7; TRBD2, the D gene given by the table, was not confirmed from the DNA. TRBV21-1 is termed a pseudogene. CDR3 length: 17 amino acids.

The chain employs TRBV29-1 and TRBJ1-2; no clear D. There are 12 residues in the CDR3. Per the germline V gene, CDR1 is SQVTM and CDR2 is ANQGSEA. The germline V and J ends were trimmed by 7 bases and 5 bases, with 14 bases remaining between them. The CDR3 sequence is CSGEAGKYGYTF. For the CDR3, the DNA is TGCAGCGGGGAGGCGGGGAAATATGGCTACACCTTC.

The chain couples TRBV27 to TRBJ1-5; 9 bases line up with TRBD1. Germline V lookup: CDR1 MNHEY, CDR2 SMNVEV (reference sequence). V trimming: 6 bases; J trimming: 6 bases; junction bases outside the gene matches: 15. The CDR3 has 17 residues. This CDR3 reads CASRGGEHRGRSQPQHF. In nucleotides, the CDR3 is TGTGCCAGCAGGGGGGGCGAGCACAGGGGGCGAAGTCAGCCCCAGCATTTT.

The chain joins TRBV6-6 to TRBJ2-3; D gene ambiguous. Germline assignment: CDR1 MNHNY and CDR2 SVGAGI (reference sequence). The V end lost 9 bases, the J end lost 0 bases, and 10 bases lay between the germline ends. The CDR3 consists of 13 residues. The CDR3 DNA reads TGTGCCAGTAATTCGGGTAGCACAGATACGCAGTATTTT. Its protein is CASNSGSTDTQYF.

The CDR3 reads CASSSAGENEKLFF. CDR3 nucleotides: TGCGCCAGCAGCTCGGCAGGGGAGAATGAAAAACTGTTTTTT. This chain uses TRBV5-1 with TRBJ1-4; TRBD1 is a possible D gene (6 bases). The V end was cut by 3 bases, the J end by 5 bases, with 11 bases between. CDR1 is SGHRS, CDR2 YFSETQ, per germline. This CDR3 is built from 14 residues.

This rearrangement joins TRBV29-1 to TRBJ1-1, with 8 bases that match TRBD1. The J segment lost 7 bases and the V segment lost 5 bases, leaving 12 bases of the junction unmatched. Germline lookup yields CDR1 SQVTM and CDR2 ANQGSEA. The CDR3 contains 14 residues. CDR3 coding DNA: TGCAGCGTTACAAAGGGGACAGGAGGTAATGAAGCTTTCTTT. It is translated as CSVTKGTGGNEAFF.

The chain is built from TRBV29-1 and TRBJ2-5; 8 bases fit TRBD1. The V gene's germline CDR1 is SQVTM and CDR2 ANQGSEA. The CDR3 runs 13 residues. V dropped 3 bases and J dropped 4; count of bases not matched to a gene: 4. For the CDR3, the DNA is TGCAGCGTTGATGCGGACAGGGTAGAGACCCAGTACTTC. Protein: CSVDADRVETQYF.

This clone has just one count. This chain connects TRBV2 to TRBJ2-5, with no clear D. With 4 bases removed from V and 5 bases from J, the gap between germline ends came to 11 bases. The CDR3 runs to 13 residues. Germline V gene data show CDR1 as SNHLY and CDR2 as FYNNEI. The CDR3: CASSVEVWETQYF. CDR3 nucleotides: TGTGCCAGCAGTGTTGAGGTCTGGGAGACCCAGTACTTC.

The rearrangement uses TRBV11-2 and TRBJ2-7; D is possibly TRBD2 (7 bases). There are 15 residues in the CDR3. V dropped 3 bases and J dropped 2 bases, with 14 bases sitting between them. Germline V lookup: CDR1 SGHAT, CDR2 FQNNGV. The CDR3 DNA follows: TGTGCCAGCAGCTTGGGGCGGGGGCATACCTACGAGCAGTACTTC. Translating gives CASSLGRGHTYEQYF.

This chain joins TRBV2 and TRBJ2-7; 9 bases are a match to TRBD1. The V and J ends lost 4 bases and 1 base, in that order; junction bases with no gene match: 8. This CDR3 contains 16 residues. The V gene's germline CDR1 is SNHLY and CDR2 FYNNEI. The DNA for the CDR3 is TGTGCCAGCAGTGTTGAAGTCGGGACAGGGTCCTACGAGCAGTACTTC. The encoded protein is CASSVEVGTGSYEQYF.

This clone was seen just once. The genes are TRBV7-2 and TRBJ2-4; 9 bases are shared with TRBD1. V was pared by 4 bases and J by 6 bases, with 16 bases of the junction left unmatched. CDR3 length: 18 amino acids. Germline CDR1 is SGHTA and CDR2 is FQGNSA. CDR3 sequence (DNA): TGTGCCAGCAGCTCACCACAGACAGGGGGTCGATTCTCAAACATTCAGTACTTC. Encoded protein: CASSSPQTGGRFSNIQYF.

The chain recombines TRBV18 with TRBJ1-2; possible D gene TRBD1, 6 bases. Trimming left V 0 bases short and J 1 base short, with 12 bases between. The V gene's germline CDR1 is KGHSH and CDR2 LQKENI. The length of the CDR3 is 16 residues. The CDR3 DNA reads TGTGCCAGCTCACCACCGGACCAGGGGTATAACTATGGCTACACCTTC. Translating gives CASSPPDQGYNYGYTF.

In this sample, this clone turned up a few times. V and J are TRBV7-9 and TRBJ1-3, with D tentatively TRBD1 (5 bases). V was trimmed by 2 bases and J by 1 base, leaving 6 bases between them. The CDR3 loop spans 14 amino acids. Per germline, CDR1 SEHNR and CDR2 FQNEAQ (reference sequence). This chain's CDR3 is CASSLSGSGNTIYF. DNA of the CDR3: TGTGCCAGCAGCTTATCAGGGTCTGGAAACACCATATATTTT.

The chain links TRBV5-1 to TRBJ1-1; tentatively, D is TRBD1 (6 bases). This CDR3 region has 14 residues. V lost 1 base, J lost 5 bases, and 12 bases lay in between. CDR1 is SGHRS and CDR2 is YFSETQ in the germline V gene. The CDR3 loop is CASSLIGGDTEAFF. CDR3 DNA: TGCGCCAGCAGCTTGATAGGGGGTGATACTGAAGCTTTCTTT.

The sample holds a few counts of this clone. The rearrangement joins TRBV25-1 to TRBJ2-5; 12 nucleotides align to TRBD2. The CDR3 length is 17 residues. The V segment lost 1 base and the J segment 3 bases; nucleotides outside the gene matches: 6. Germline-derived CDR1 and CDR2 are MGHDK and SYGVNS. CDR3 in DNA: TGTGCCAGCAGTGAATTGGGTGGACTAGCGGGAAAAGAGACCCAGTACTTC. It translates to CASSELGGLAGKETQYF. Full variable domain (remainder filled in from reference TRBV25-1 and TRBJ2-5): EADIYQTPRYLVIGTGKKITLECSQTMGHDKMYWYQQDPGMELHLIHYSYGVNSTEKGDLSSESTVSRIRTEHFPLTLESARPSHTSQYLCASSELGGLAGKETQYFGPGTRLLVL.

The chain uses TRBV9 and TRBJ2-5, with D possibly matching TRBD1 (6 bases). The germline V gene encodes CDR1 SGDLS and CDR2 YYNGEE. The germline V and J ends were trimmed by 2 bases and 3 bases, with 8 bases remaining between them. The CDR3 has 13 residues. The CDR3 sequence is CASSVGTKETQYF. As DNA, the CDR3 is TGTGCCAGCAGCGTCGGGACAAAAGAGACCCAGTACTTC.

This clone came up a few times. This chain connects TRBV7-9 to TRBJ1-2; TRBD1 matches at 7 bases. V gave up 2 bases and J gave up 3 bases; unmatched junction bases: 9. This CDR3 contains 16 residues. Germline lookup yields CDR1 SEHNR and CDR2 FQNEAQ (reference sequence). Here the CDR3 DNA reads TGTGCCAGCAGCTTACCGAGTCTGGGGACAGACTATGGCTACACCTTC. It yields the protein CASSLPSLGTDYGYTF.

This clone was counted a few times. This rearrangement joins TRBV5-4 to TRBJ2-1, with TRBD2 matching over 8 bases. Trimming removed 4 bases from V and 7 bases from J; junction bases left unmatched: 4. The CDR3 has 13 amino acids. Germline values: CDR1 SGHNT, CDR2 YYREEE (reference sequence). The DNA of the CDR3 is TGTGCCAGCAGCATAGGCGGGAGGAATGAGCAGTTCTTC. As protein: CASSIGGRNEQFF.

The genes are TRBV5-1 and TRBJ2-7, with 9 bases identical to TRBD1. Germline CDR1 is SGHRS and CDR2 is YFSETQ. This CDR3 spans 14 amino acids. The J segment lost 6 bases and the V segment lost 1 base, leaving 5 bases of the junction unmatched. The CDR3, as DNA: TGCGCCAGCAGCTTGAACAGGGGGCAAGGCGAGCAGTACTTC. It encodes CASSLNRGQGEQYF. The variable domain in full, completed from reference TRBV5-1 and TRBJ2-7, reads KAGVTQTPRYLIKTRGQQVTLSCSPISGHRSVSWYQQTPGQGLQFLFEYFSETQRNKGNFPGRFSGRQFSNSRSEMNVSTLELGDSALYLCASSLNRGQGEQYFGPGTRLTVT.

In its sample, this clone was seen once. The chain uses TRBV6-1 and TRBJ1-2; D is undetermined. CDR3 length: 15 residues. Trimming cost V 6 bases and J 6 bases, with 20 bases left between them. Germline CDR1 and CDR2: MNHNS and SASEGT. In DNA form, the CDR3 reads TGTGCCAGCAGACCCCGCGTGGTGCCGACTCATGGCTACACCTTC. Translated: CASRPRVVPTHGYTF.

The chain carries TRBV2 and TRBJ1-1; a weak D match, TRBD1 (6 bases). Germline V gene sequence: CDR1 SNHLY, CDR2 FYNNEI. The CDR3 is 14 amino acids. V lost 7 bases to trimming and J lost 3 bases, with 15 bases between them. The DNA for the CDR3 is TGTGCCAGCACATTACCCAGACAGGACACTGAAGCTTTCTTT. This encodes CASTLPRQDTEAFF. The variable domain in full, with the rest retrieved from reference TRBV2 and TRBJ1-1, is EPEVTQTPSHQVTQMGQEVILRCVPISNHLYFYWYRQILGQKVEFLVSFYNNEISEKSEIFDDQFSVERPDGSNFTLKIRSTKLEDSAMYFCASTLPRQDTEAFFGQGTRLTVV.

The chain uses TRBV15 and TRBJ2-1; tentative D call: TRBD2 (5 bases). CDR1 and CDR2 (germline): LNHNV, YYDKDF (reference sequence). V lost 3 bases, J lost 10 bases, and 7 bases lay in between. This CDR3 is 11 amino acids long. The CDR3 coding sequence is TGTGCCACCAGCAGGGGAGCGGAGCAGTTCTTC. It yields the protein CATSRGAEQFF.

V is TRBV10-3 and J is TRBJ2-1; no reliable D call. Trimming cost V 5 bases and J 9 bases, with 11 bases left between them. This CDR3 comprises 12 residues. Germline CDR1 and CDR2: ENHRY and SYGVKD. The CDR3 reads CAISTPRTEQFF. The CDR3, as DNA: TGTGCCATCAGTACCCCCAGAACTGAGCAGTTCTTC.

The genes are TRBV27 and TRBJ2-1; possible D gene TRBD2, 5 bases. Trimming pared 2 bases from V and 6 bases from J, leaving 14 bases between. The CDR3 contains 15 residues. The V gene's germline CDR1 is MNHEY and CDR2 SMNVEV (reference sequence). The CDR3 protein is CASSLLRGRTNEQFF. For the CDR3, the DNA is TGTGCCAGCAGTTTACTACGGGGTAGGACCAATGAGCAGTTCTTC.